The next 7 T cell receptor beta chains were all read from a single sample in a study of blood T cell repertoires in COVID-19. Produced via immunoSEQ multiplex PCR; TCRdb's table is partial and in-frame only. The sample contains more than 300,000 clones, about nine tenths of which appear only once. Sample: PBMCs or T cells enriched from blood (not recorded which). The receptors were gathered from a young man who had recovered from COVID-19.

This clone was detected only once. The chain carries TRBV28 and TRBJ1-1, with D uncertain. There are 13 residues in the CDR3. Germline V lookup: CDR1 MDHEN, CDR2 SYDVKM. Trimming cost V 3 bases and J 4 bases, with 9 bases left between them. Here the CDR3 reads CASSFNLRTEAFF. The CDR3 coding sequence is TGTGCCAGCAGTTTTAATCTTCGCACTGAAGCTTTCTTT.

The chain joins TRBV11-2 to TRBJ1-3, with TRBD1 identical over 9 bases. Per the germline V gene, CDR1 is SGHAT and CDR2 is FQNNGV. The CDR3 covers 14 residues. The trim removed 5 bases at V and 3 bases at J, leaving 2 bases unmatched. In nucleotides, the CDR3 is TGTGCCAGCAGCCGACAGGGGGTTGGAAACACCATATATTTT. Translated, it gives CASSRQGVGNTIYF.

This clone has a single count. V and J are TRBV10-1 and TRBJ2-7; TRBD2 aligns across 14 bases. The J segment lost 2 bases and the V segment lost 4 bases, leaving 10 bases of the junction unmatched. CDR3 size: 18 residues. Looked up from germline, CDR1 is WNHNN and CDR2 is SYGVQD (reference sequence). Written as DNA, the CDR3 is TGCGCCAGCAGTGTAAGACTAGCGGGGGGGCCGATTCCCTACGAGCAGTACTTC. Its protein is CASSVRLAGGPIPYEQYF.

The V call is TRBV7-9, the J call TRBJ2-4; 14 bases are shared with TRBD2. The junction had 10 bases not matched to a gene; V was cut back by 4 bases and J by 2 bases. Germline V gene data show CDR1 as SEHNR and CDR2 as FQNEAQ (reference sequence). The CDR3 has 19 amino acids. CDR3 in amino acids: CASSSTSGRAGETKNIQYF. CDR3 bases: TGTGCCAGCAGCTCGACTAGCGGGAGGGCCGGGGAAACCAAAAACATTCAGTACTTC.

This chain uses TRBV5-6 with TRBJ1-2, with 8 bases identical to TRBD1. Trimming at V came to 1 base and at J to 6 bases, leaving 2 bases not matched to a gene. Germline V lookup: CDR1 SGHDT, CDR2 YYEEEE. This CDR3 is built from 13 residues. The DNA of the CDR3 is TGTGCCAGCAGCTTGACAGGGGGGGATGGCTACACCTTC. Encoded protein: CASSLTGGDGYTF.

The chain combines TRBV6-6 with TRBJ2-6; D unclear. Germline CDR1 is MNHNY and CDR2 is SVGAGI (reference sequence). The CDR3 spans 15 residues. Between the trimmed V and J ends, which lost 2 bases and 3 bases, there was a span of 8 bases. The CDR3 DNA reads as TGTGCCAGCAGTTACCCACCTATTGGGGCCAACGTCCTGACTTTC. Protein sequence: CASSYPPIGANVLTF.

The rearrangement links TRBV7-2 to TRBJ1-1; D gene uncertain. V was shortened by 2 bases and J by 5 bases, with 12 bases between the two germline ends. Germline V CDR1 and CDR2: SGHTA, FQGNSA. The CDR3 extends over 14 amino acids. For the CDR3, the DNA is TGTGCCAGCAGCTTATTGTTCGGGAAAACTGAAGCTTTCTTT. It specifies CASSLLFGKTEAFF.